These T cell receptor beta chains were read from a single sample in a study of blood T cell repertoires in COVID-19. Profiling relied on immunoSEQ multiplex PCR, and the TCRdb table lists in-frame clones only, not all of them. Of 160,000 or so clones listed, 75% to 85% are singletons. The material sequenced was PBMCs or T cells enriched from blood (not recorded which). These receptors came from a man in his forties or fifties who had recovered from COVID-19. Both conserved end residues are part of each CDR3. Fields, in order: J gene, D gene, V gene, CDR3 protein, CDR3 DNA. The D gene is left open where the match is weak.

>TRBJ1-1|NA|TRBV30
CAWSYGGTEAFF
TGTGCCTGGAGTTACGGGGGAACTGAAGCTTTCTTT
>TRBJ2-3|NA|TRBV6-1
CASSDTLVLTDTQYF
TGTGCCAGCAGTGATACACTAGTCTTAACAGATACGCAGTATTTT
>TRBJ1-2|TRBD1|TRBV7-2
CASSLYRGDYGYTF
TGTGCCAGCAGCTTGTACAGGGGTGACTATGGCTACACCTTC
>TRBJ2-5|TRBD1|TRBV7-3
CASSPTGGVETQYF
TGTGCCAGCAGCCCGACAGGGGGCGTGGAGACCCAGTACTTC
>TRBJ2-5|TRBD1|TRBV25-1
CASSGTGTIGSPQETQYF
TGTGCCAGCAGTGGGACAGGGACCATAGGTAGCCCCCAAGAGACCCAGTACTTC
>TRBJ1-2|NA|TRBV2
CASRSEYYGYTF
TGTGCCAGCAGGTCAGAATACTATGGCTACACCTTC
>TRBJ2-1|NA|TRBV30
CAHGGSYNEQFF
TGTGCCCATGGGGGGTCCTACAATGAGCAGTTCTTC
>TRBJ1-2|NA|TRBV4-1
CASSHGREIYGYTF
TGCGCCAGCAGCCACGGGAGGGAGATCTATGGCTACACCTTC
>TRBJ2-2|NA|TRBV2
CAGREQGDLNTGELFF
TGTGCCGGAAGGGAGCAAGGAGATCTGAACACCGGGGAGCTGTTTTTT
>TRBJ2-3|TRBD2|TRBV5-1
CASSSSGGPFSTDTQYF
TGCGCCAGCAGCAGTAGCGGGGGGCCCTTTAGCACAGATACGCAGTATTTT
>TRBJ1-4|NA|TRBV5-1
CASSGGHTNEKLFF
TGCGCCAGCAGCGGGGGACACACGAATGAAAAACTGTTTTTT
>TRBJ1-2|NA|TRBV21-1
CASSKAPDRGFICYGYTF
TGTGCCAGCAGCAAAGCCCCCGACAGGGGGTTTATATGCTATGGCTACACCTTC
>TRBJ1-2|NA|TRBV9
CASSVVEGGYGYTF
TGTGCCAGCAGCGTAGTGGAGGGAGGCTATGGCTACACCTTC
>TRBJ2-2|NA|TRBV5-1
CASEQVPNTGELFF
TGCGCCAGCGAGCAGGTCCCGAACACCGGGGAGCTGTTTTTT